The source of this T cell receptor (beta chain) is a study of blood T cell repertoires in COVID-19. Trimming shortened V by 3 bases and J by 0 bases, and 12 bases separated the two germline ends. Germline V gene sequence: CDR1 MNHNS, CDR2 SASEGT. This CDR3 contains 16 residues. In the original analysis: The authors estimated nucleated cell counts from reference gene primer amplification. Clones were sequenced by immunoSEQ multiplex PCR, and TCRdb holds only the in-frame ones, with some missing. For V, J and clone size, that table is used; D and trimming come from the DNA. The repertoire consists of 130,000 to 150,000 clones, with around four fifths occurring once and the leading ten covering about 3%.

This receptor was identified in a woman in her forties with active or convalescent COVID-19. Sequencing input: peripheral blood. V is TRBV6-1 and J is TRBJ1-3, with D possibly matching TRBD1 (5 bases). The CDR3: CASSESAGISGNTIYF. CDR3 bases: TGTGCCAGCAGTGAGTCAGCAGGGATCTCTGGAAACACCATATATTTT.